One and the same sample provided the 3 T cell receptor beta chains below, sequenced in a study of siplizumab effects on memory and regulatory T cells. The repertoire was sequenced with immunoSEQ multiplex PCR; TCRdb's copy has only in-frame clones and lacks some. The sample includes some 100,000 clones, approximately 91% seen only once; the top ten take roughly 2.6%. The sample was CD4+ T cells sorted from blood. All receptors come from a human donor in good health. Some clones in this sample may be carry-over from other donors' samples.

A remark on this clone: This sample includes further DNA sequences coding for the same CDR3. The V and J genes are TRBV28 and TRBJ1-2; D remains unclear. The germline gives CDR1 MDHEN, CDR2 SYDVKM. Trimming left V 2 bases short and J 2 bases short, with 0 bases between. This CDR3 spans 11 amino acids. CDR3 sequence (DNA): TGTGCCAGCAGTTTAAACTATGGCTACACCTTC. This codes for CASSLNYGYTF.

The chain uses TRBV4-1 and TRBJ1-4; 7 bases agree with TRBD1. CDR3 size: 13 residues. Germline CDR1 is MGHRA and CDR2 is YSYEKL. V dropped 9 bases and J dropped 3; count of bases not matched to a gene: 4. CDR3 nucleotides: TGCGCCAGTAAGACAGGGTCTAATGAAAAACTGTTTTTT. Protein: CASKTGSNEKLFF.

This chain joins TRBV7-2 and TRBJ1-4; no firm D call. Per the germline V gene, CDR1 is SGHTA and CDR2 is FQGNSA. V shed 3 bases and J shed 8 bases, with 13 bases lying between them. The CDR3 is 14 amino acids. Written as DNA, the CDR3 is TGTGCCAGCAGCTTGGGCCGGGGTCGGGAAAAACTGTTTTTT. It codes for CASSLGRGREKLFF.